This T cell receptor beta chain emerged from a study of Ad26.COV2.S vaccination and SARS-CoV-2 variants. In the study overall: A COV1001 Ad26.COV2.S trial-arm participant provided the sample. The vaccine Ad26.COV2.S was put into the muscle once, or twice with 56 days between. Overall study findings and caveats: Placebo recipients and vaccine recipients were similar in non-spike TCR breadth.

Some clones are missing from TCRdb's copy, which holds only in-frame ones; the method was immunoSEQ multiplex PCR. The data show 380,000 or so clones, around 88% seen once. Notes on this clone: No antigen is known for it.

As for treatment: over 15 received Ad26.COV2.S at low or high dose, single or two shots; roughly five received placebo; per-sample allocation not given. Day 63 after the first injection of vaccine or placebo was the sampling time. An 18-55-year-old adult in Boston served as donor. Germline V gene sequence: CDR1 LGHDT, CDR2 YNNKEL (reference sequence). CDR3 size: 16 residues. The V segment lost 3 bases and the J segment 3 bases; nucleotides outside the gene matches: 6. The source material was peripheral blood, sampled in a trial of Ad26.COV2.S vaccine versus placebo. This chain links TRBV3-1 (or the pseudogene TRBV3-2) with TRBJ2-2; 8 positions agree with TRBD1. This receptor was taken from a person between 18 and 59 years old who received the Ad26.COV2.S COVID-19 vaccine or a placebo. The DNA for the CDR3 is TGTGCCAGCAGCCAGGTTGGACAGGGCGACACCGGGGAGCTGTTTTTT. Translating it yields CASSQVGQGDTGELFF.